Below, 28 T cell receptor beta chains from the same sample are listed, as sequenced in a study of blood T cells in healthy people across ages. A second about 7 to 11 cycle PCR used barcoded and J-beta primers. TCRdb redid the calling of the 5' RACE reads with MiXCR, one entry per CDR3 protein. This sample has fewer than 900,000 distinct CDR3 sequences, with about 34% found just once. What was sequenced was blood. These receptors came from a man between 18 and 35 years old in good health.

This clonotype has ten or more counts. The chain has TRBV10-3 and TRBJ2-6; tentative D call: TRBD2 (6 bases). V was trimmed by 8 bases and J by 2 bases, leaving 7 bases between them. Germline CDR1 is ENHRY and CDR2 is SYGVKD. The CDR3 loop spans 13 amino acids. The CDR3 DNA follows: TGTGCCATCGCGGGGACTGGGGCCAACGTCCTGACTTTC. This sequence encodes CAIAGTGANVLTF.

The genes are TRBV20-1 and TRBJ2-1; tentative D call: TRBD2 (6 bases). Germline V lookup: CDR1 DFQATT, CDR2 SNEGSKA (reference sequence). This CDR3 has 19 amino acids. V was pared by 2 bases and J by 4 bases, with 27 bases between. CDR3 sequence reads: CSARLTSPVGLKEYNEQFF. CDR3 bases: TGCAGTGCTAGACTGACTAGTCCGGTGGGATTGAAAGAGTACAATGAGCAGTTCTTC.

The CDR3: CASSLTPTRASGANVLTF. The CDR3 DNA reads as TGTGCCAGCAGCTTAACGCCAACGAGGGCGTCTGGGGCCAACGTCCTGACTTTC. J is TRBJ2-6 and V is TRBV7-9, with a tentative D call TRBD2 (5 bases). Deletions cut 2 bases from V and 1 base from J, with 15 bases between. CDR3 length: 18 residues. In germline, CDR1 is SEHNR, CDR2 FQNEAQ (reference sequence).

This clonotype has more than one count but fewer than ten. This may come from a read error, since a much larger clone is one base off. The chain carries TRBV6-2 or TRBV6-3 and TRBJ2-3, with D uncertain. Trimming took off 5 bases at V and 4 bases at J, with 13 bases between the two ends. This CDR3 comprises 14 residues. Per the germline V gene, CDR1 is MNHEY and CDR2 is SVGEGT. The CDR3 protein is CASSAIGKPDTQYF. As DNA, the CDR3 is TGTGCCAGCAGTGCCATAGGAAAACCAGATACGCAGTATTTT.

This clonotype was seen a few times. V gene TRBV28 combines with J gene TRBJ2-6, with 7 bases fitting TRBD1. The germline V gene has CDR1 MDHEN and CDR2 SYDVKM. This CDR3 comprises 19 residues. V gave up 4 bases and J gave up 5 bases; unmatched junction bases: 17. The DNA of the CDR3 is TGTGCCAGCAGTTCCCTCTTGACAGGGACCCTGAGGAGGGCCAACGTCCTGACTTTC. Translation: CASSSLLTGTLRRANVLTF.

This clonotype appeared a few times. V and J are TRBV12-3 or TRBV12-4 and TRBJ2-7; D could derive from TRBD1 or TRBD2 (5 bases each). This CDR3 region has 16 residues. V was shortened by 5 bases and J by 7 bases, with 24 bases between the two germline ends. The DNA of the CDR3 is TGTGCCAGCAGTGCTACCCGGGACCCCATTGGGGTAGAGCAGTACTTC. The encoded protein is CASSATRDPIGVEQYF.

The chain employs TRBV19 and TRBJ1-1; D gene uncertain. CDR3 size: 14 residues. Germline assignment: CDR1 LNHDA and CDR2 SQIVND (reference sequence). Trimming removed 0 bases from V and 5 bases from J, with 10 bases in between. The DNA for the CDR3 is TGTGCCAGTAGTATAGAGACCTTGGGGACTGAAGCTTTCTTT. Amino acids: CASSIETLGTEAFF.

A word on this clonotype: The junction differs from germline at one of its ends, possibly a read error. J is TRBJ1-1 and V is TRBV10-3; a weak D match, TRBD1 (5 bases). This CDR3 spans 13 amino acids. Germline V gene data show CDR1 as ENHRY and CDR2 as SYGVKD. The CDR3 here is CAINGDSNTETFF. CDR3 in DNA: TGTGCCATCAATGGGGACTCGAACACTGAAACTTTCTTT.

In its sample, this clonotype was seen a few times. At one boundary the junction diverges from the germline segment, which might be a read error. The chain has TRBV9 and TRBJ1-2; perhaps TRBD1 as D (6 bases). The CDR3 has 14 amino acids. The germline gives CDR1 SGDLS, CDR2 YYNGEE. The CDR3: CASSRVGAAYSYTF. Written as DNA, the CDR3 is TGTGCCAGCAGTCGCGTGGGGGCCGCCTATAGCTACACCTTC.

For this clonotype: One base away lies a much larger clone, so this may be a sequencing read error. V is TRBV5-1 and J is TRBJ2-1; the match to TRBD1 covers 9 bases. The CDR3 is made up of 15 amino acids. Germline trimming cut 6 bases from V and 8 bases from J; bases unmatched to any gene: 12. The germline V gene has CDR1 SGHRS and CDR2 YFSETQ. For the CDR3, the DNA is TGCGCCAGCATCTCCCAGGACAGGGGATATGATGAGCAGTTCTTC. Encoded protein: CASISQDRGYDEQFF.

This clonotype was picked up many times. The rearrangement joins TRBV6-4 to TRBJ2-6; no firm D call. Germline V gene data show CDR1 as MRHNA and CDR2 as SNTAGT. The CDR3 spans 15 residues. The V and J ends lost 0 bases and 0 bases respectively, with 3 bases between them. Here the CDR3 reads CASSDSVSGANVLTF. The CDR3 nucleotides are TGTGCCAGCAGTGACTCGGTCTCTGGGGCCAACGTCCTGACTTTC.

This clonotype was seen only a few times. This chain uses TRBV20-1 with TRBJ1-1; 7 bases align to TRBD1. The CDR3 spans 16 residues. Looked up from germline, CDR1 is DFQATT and CDR2 is SNEGSKA (reference sequence). V was pared by 1 base and J by 0 bases, with 8 bases of the junction left unmatched. This CDR3 is CSARGGTEIMNTEAFF. In DNA form, the CDR3 reads TGCAGTGCTAGAGGCGGGACAGAAATCATGAACACTGAAGCTTTCTTT.

This clonotype was counted once. This chain connects TRBV12-3 or TRBV12-4 to TRBJ1-2; 9 bases align to TRBD1. Losses at the gene ends were 11 bases for V and 1 base for J; bases not matched to a gene: 11. This CDR3 is 15 amino acids long. The DNA of the CDR3 is TGTGCCGGCACCCGGGACAGGGTCCTTAACTATGGCTACACCTTC. Protein product: CAGTRDRVLNYGYTF.

At least ten counts were recorded for this clonotype. J is TRBJ1-2 and V is TRBV29-1, with 7 bases fitting TRBD1. CDR3 size: 14 residues. The junction had 8 bases not matched to a gene; V was cut back by 3 bases and J by 4 bases. Germline CDR1 reads SQVTM; CDR2 reads ANQGSEA. Here the CDR3 reads CSVDVTGDPYGYTF. The CDR3 DNA is TGCAGCGTTGACGTTACAGGGGACCCCTATGGCTACACCTTC.

The rearrangement joins TRBV27 to TRBJ1-3; no clear D. V was trimmed by 5 bases and J by 0 bases, leaving 17 bases between them. There are 17 residues in the CDR3. The V gene's germline CDR1 is MNHEY and CDR2 SMNVEV (reference sequence). The DNA for the CDR3 is TGTGCCAGCAGTCTAGGGAGCAGTCCCTCCTCTGGAAACACCATATATTTT. As protein: CASSLGSSPSSGNTIYF.

Notes on this clonotype: This could be a read error, since a much larger clone is one nucleotide away. The V and J genes are TRBV20-1 and TRBJ2-1, with a weak D call TRBD2 (6 bases). The J call may be mistaken, given a closer DNA end match to TRBJ2-7. The CDR3 is 17 amino acids. The germline CDR1 and CDR2 sequences are DFQATT and SNEGSKA (reference sequence). The CDR3 here is CSARDPLAGNLYNEQYF. The CDR3 region has the DNA TGCAGTGCTAGAGACCCCCTGGCGGGAAACCTCTACAATGAGCAGTACTTC.

The chain uses TRBV6-1 and TRBJ2-1, with D possibly matching TRBD2 (7 bases). The CDR3 is 15 residues long. Trimming removed 0 bases at V and 6 bases at J, with 12 bases between. The germline CDR1 and CDR2 sequences are MNHNS and SASEGT. The CDR3 sequence: CASSEALGGPNEQFF. As DNA, the CDR3 is TGTGCCAGCAGTGAAGCTCTGGGGGGGCCCAATGAGCAGTTCTTC.

The V and J genes are TRBV3-1 and TRBJ2-2, with D possibly TRBD1 on 6 matching bases. CDR1 and CDR2 from the germline V gene are LGHDT and YNNKEL (reference sequence). Trimming removed 2 bases at V and 2 bases at J, with 15 bases between. This CDR3 spans 17 amino acids. In nucleotides, the CDR3 is TGTGCCAGCAGCCAATTCCGACAGGCGATCAACACCGGGGAGCTGTTTTTT. It specifies CASSQFRQAINTGELFF.

This chain uses TRBV4-1 with TRBJ2-4; a weak D match, TRBD2 (5 bases). TRBJ2-7 matches the DNA end more closely, so the J call is doubtful. There are 14 residues in the CDR3. In germline, CDR1 is MGHRA, CDR2 YSYEKL. The CDR3 bases are TGCGCCAGCAGCCAAGAACGGGGTGCGTACGAGCAGTACTTC. Residues: CASSQERGAYEQYF.

This clonotype was observed a handful of times. The chain has TRBV6-2 or TRBV6-3 and TRBJ2-1, with D perhaps TRBD2 (5 bases). V lost 8 bases and J 0 bases, leaving 11 bases between the germline ends. Germline V CDR1 and CDR2: MNHEY, SVGEGT. The CDR3 runs to 14 residues. The CDR3 here is CASGRRSSYNEQFF. DNA of the CDR3: TGTGCCAGCGGCCGGAGGAGCTCCTACAATGAGCAGTTCTTC.

CDR3 coding DNA: TGCGCCAGCAGCCGCGGGACATACACAGATACGCAGTATTTT. Protein product: CASSRGTYTDTQYF. The J gene is TRBJ2-3, the V gene TRBV4-3; D assignment may be TRBD1 or TRBD2 (6 bases each). This CDR3 is 14 amino acids long. Trimming shortened V by 4 bases and J by 2 bases, and 10 bases separated the two germline ends. Per the germline V gene, CDR1 is LGHNA and CDR2 is YSLEER.

The chain employs TRBV4-2 and TRBJ2-7; weak D call: TRBD2 (5 bases). The germline V and J ends were trimmed by 3 bases and 0 bases, with 15 bases remaining between them. This CDR3 contains 16 residues. Germline V lookup: CDR1 LGHNA, CDR2 YNFKEQ. Written as DNA, the CDR3 is TGTGCCAGCAGCCAGGCCATTCGGGGAACCTCCTACGAGCAGTACTTC. This sequence encodes CASSQAIRGTSYEQYF.

The chain is built from TRBV30 and TRBJ1-5; 8 nucleotides agree with TRBD1. This CDR3 is 12 amino acids long. Germline V gives CDR1 GTSNPN, CDR2 SVGIG (reference sequence). V was pared by 5 bases and J by 5 bases, with 2 bases of the junction left unmatched. The CDR3 here is CAWGTGDQPQHF. CDR3 DNA sequence: TGTGCCTGGGGGACAGGCGATCAGCCCCAGCATTTT.

This clonotype was counted only a few times. V is TRBV5-1 and J is TRBJ2-3; D ambiguous. This CDR3 has 18 residues. Looked up from germline, CDR1 is SGHRS and CDR2 is YFSETQ. V dropped 0 bases and J dropped 1 base, with 18 bases sitting between them. This CDR3 is CASSLEIFGEWGTDTQYF. Written as DNA, the CDR3 is TGCGCCAGCAGCTTGGAAATTTTTGGGGAATGGGGCACAGATACGCAGTATTTT.

The table lists this clonotype with a few counts. The chain has TRBV20-1 and TRBJ2-1; tentatively, D is TRBD1 (7 bases). The CDR3 loop spans 13 amino acids. Germline CDR1 reads DFQATT; CDR2 reads SNEGSKA (reference sequence). Trimming took off 4 bases at V and 9 bases at J, with 16 bases between the two ends. CDR3 sequence (DNA): TGCAGTGCTAAGGGGGCCTGGCGGGGTGAGCAGTTCTTC. Its protein is CSAKGAWRGEQFF.

Only a few counts were recorded for this clonotype. The chain couples TRBV6-5 to TRBJ1-2; D uncertain. Deletions cut 7 bases from V and 3 bases from J, with 9 bases between. CDR3 length: 12 residues. Germline lookup yields CDR1 MNHEY and CDR2 SVGAGI. The CDR3 loop is CASTTRDYGYTF. The DNA for the CDR3 is TGTGCCAGCACCACCCGGGACTATGGCTACACCTTC.

The rearrangement links TRBV4-3 to TRBJ2-1; 10 nucleotides match TRBD1. Germline CDR1 is LGHNA and CDR2 is YSLEER. V lost 3 bases to trimming and J lost 4 bases; unmatched junction nucleotides: 6. The CDR3 is 16 amino acids. CDR3 loop: CASSQEPGQGYNEQFF. The CDR3 DNA sequence: TGCGCCAGCAGCCAGGAACCGGGACAGGGGTACAATGAGCAGTTCTTC.

This clonotype was seen once. This chain connects TRBV6-6 to TRBJ2-1; unclear D gene. The germline V gene encodes CDR1 MNHNY and CDR2 SVGAGI (reference sequence). The CDR3 spans 11 residues. Trimming shortened V by 11 bases and J by 10 bases, and 15 bases separated the two germline ends. The CDR3 bases are TGTGCCGCCGGAACGTACTACGAGCAGTTCTTC. Translation: CAAGTYYEQFF.